This T cell receptor beta chain derives from a study of cytomegalovirus exposure and HLA in healthy donors. Study in general: Earlier sequencing of about 200 million T cells yielded 100 million to 140 million unique TCR beta sequences. General observations from the study: According to a later analysis, most TCR beta chains associated with CMV appeared HLA-restricted. Later analysis revealed greater clonal expansion in HLA-associated TCR beta chains than in equally common others.

Regarding this clone: Its antigen is unknown. This specimen includes other DNA sequences encoding the same CDR3.

A multiplex PCR was run with 60 Vbeta primers and 13 Jbeta primers. Data came from immunoSEQ multiplex PCR; TCRdb stores just in-frame clones and leaves some out. Among about 110,000 clones listed, roughly 80% were seen once. The CDR3 extends over 14 amino acids. Germline V CDR1 and CDR2: SGHAT, FQNNGV. Trimming took 3 bases from V and 2 from J, leaving 9 bases between them. At sampling all donors were nominally healthy, likely with unrecorded immune exposures. This rearrangement joins TRBV11-2 to TRBJ2-3, with D unclear. This clonotype was obtained from a female donor in good health and CMV-seropositive. Sample: PBMCs. The CDR3 DNA sequence: TGTGCCAGCAGCTTCCGGTTGTCCACAGATACGCAGTATTTT. This encodes CASSFRLSTDTQYF.